This is a list of T cell receptor beta chains from one sample in a study of blood T cell repertoires in COVID-19. Libraries were prepared by immunoSEQ multiplex PCR; TCRdb keeps only in-frame clonotypes and omits some of them. The sample lists about 180,000 clones; 86% were seen once. Source material: PBMCs or T cells enriched from blood (not recorded which). These receptors were taken from a woman between 25 and 40 years old who had recovered from COVID-19. CDR3s include the opening cysteine and the closing phenylalanine or tryptophan. D genes are given only for firm matches. Clone sizes are given selectively: once, few, many, or a class where the clone is expanded.

D gene: -; V gene: TRBV24-1; J gene: TRBJ2-3; clone size: -; CDR3 length: 16; CDR3 protein: CATSVVSQMVNHTQYF; CDR3 DNA: TGTGCCACCAGTGTCGTTAGCCAAATGGTGAATCATACGCAGTATTTT
D gene: TRBD2; V gene: TRBV7-2; J gene: TRBJ2-7; clone size: -; CDR3 length: 19; CDR3 protein: CASSLAIARGRARSYEQYF; CDR3 DNA: TGTGCCAGCAGCTTAGCAATAGCGCGAGGGAGGGCCCGCTCCTACGAGCAGTACTTC
D gene: TRBD1; V gene: TRBV4-1; J gene: TRBJ2-7; clone size: -; CDR3 length: 15; CDR3 protein: CASSQLPGQNYEQYF; CDR3 DNA: TGCGCCAGCAGCCAACTGCCGGGACAGAACTACGAGCAGTACTTC
D gene: TRBD2; V gene: TRBV2; J gene: TRBJ2-3; clone size: -; CDR3 length: 16; CDR3 protein: CASSEGAGGGTDTQYF; CDR3 DNA: TGTGCCAGCAGTGAAGGAGCGGGAGGGGGCACAGATACGCAGTATTTT
D gene: -; V gene: TRBV19; J gene: TRBJ1-3; clone size: -; CDR3 length: 15; CDR3 protein: CASSIAASAGNTIYF; CDR3 DNA: TGTGCCAGTAGTATCGCAGCCAGCGCTGGAAACACCATATATTTT
D gene: -; V gene: TRBV11-2; J gene: TRBJ1-6; clone size: -; CDR3 length: 14; CDR3 protein: CASSFGQSNSPLHF; CDR3 DNA: TGTGCCAGCAGCTTTGGACAGTCGAATTCACCCCTCCACTTT
D gene: TRBD1; V gene: TRBV9; J gene: TRBJ2-7; clone size: -; CDR3 length: 14; CDR3 protein: CASSEGQGLREQYF; CDR3 DNA: TGTGCCAGCAGCGAGGGACAGGGATTACGGGAGCAGTACTTC
D gene: -; V gene: TRBV6-2/TRBV6-3; J gene: TRBJ1-1; clone size: -; CDR3 length: 18; CDR3 protein: CASSYGWSTGRRKTEAFF; CDR3 DNA: TGTGCCAGCAGTTACGGTTGGTCCACAGGGCGACGAAAAACTGAAGCTTTCTTT
D gene: -; V gene: TRBV18; J gene: TRBJ1-2; clone size: -; CDR3 length: 17; CDR3 protein: CASSPTPYSPWDYGYTF; CDR3 DNA: TGTGCCAGCTCACCGACTCCTTACTCCCCTTGGGACTATGGCTACACCTTC
D gene: -; V gene: TRBV2; J gene: TRBJ1-1; clone size: -; CDR3 length: 15; CDR3 protein: CASSTGTAWHTEAFF; CDR3 DNA: TGTGCCAGCAGTACAGGGACCGCTTGGCACACTGAAGCTTTCTTT
D gene: -; V gene: TRBV7-2; J gene: TRBJ2-1; clone size: -; CDR3 length: 15; CDR3 protein: CASSLEVQAYNEQFF; CDR3 DNA: TGTGCCAGCAGCTTAGAAGTCCAGGCCTACAATGAGCAGTTCTTC
D gene: -; V gene: TRBV10-2; J gene: TRBJ2-1; clone size: -; CDR3 length: 13; CDR3 protein: CATRSDYSGEQFF; CDR3 DNA: TGCGCCACTAGGTCTGATTATTCTGGAGAGCAGTTCTTC
D gene: TRBD1; V gene: TRBV19; J gene: TRBJ2-2; clone size: -; CDR3 length: 17; CDR3 protein: CASSTSSGQGRTGELFF; CDR3 DNA: TGTGCCAGTAGTACTAGTTCGGGACAGGGGAGGACCGGGGAGCTGTTTTTT
D gene: -; V gene: TRBV9; J gene: TRBJ1-2; clone size: -; CDR3 length: 12; CDR3 protein: CALDASCNGYTF; CDR3 DNA: TGTGCCTTAGATGCTTCTTGCAATGGCTACACCTTC
D gene: TRBD1; V gene: TRBV7-2; J gene: TRBJ2-4; clone size: -; CDR3 length: 14; CDR3 protein: CASSSGQGSNIQYF; CDR3 DNA: TGTGCCAGCAGCTCAGGACAGGGTAGTAACATTCAGTACTTC
D gene: -; V gene: TRBV24-1; J gene: TRBJ2-7; clone size: -; CDR3 length: 14; CDR3 protein: CATSDTGVAYEQYF; CDR3 DNA: TGTGCCACCAGTGACACGGGAGTAGCCTACGAGCAGTACTTC
D gene: -; V gene: TRBV3-1/TRBV3-2; J gene: TRBJ1-4; clone size: -; CDR3 length: 13; CDR3 protein: CASSLASREKLFF; CDR3 DNA: TGTGCCAGCAGCCTAGCTTCCCGTGAAAAACTGTTTTTT
D gene: TRBD2; V gene: TRBV7-2; J gene: TRBJ2-1; clone size: -; CDR3 length: 16; CDR3 protein: CASSLGLAARYNEQFF; CDR3 DNA: TGTGCCAGCAGCTTAGGACTAGCGGCTAGGTACAATGAGCAGTTCTTC
D gene: -; V gene: TRBV12-3/TRBV12-4; J gene: TRBJ2-7; clone size: once; CDR3 length: 13; CDR3 protein: CASSLSVTYEQYF; CDR3 DNA: TGTGCCAGCAGTTTGTCAGTTACCTACGAGCAGTACTTC
D gene: TRBD1; V gene: TRBV28; J gene: TRBJ1-2; clone size: -; CDR3 length: 14; CDR3 protein: CASSSTGGGYGYTF; CDR3 DNA: TGTGCCAGCAGTTCCACAGGGGGCGGCTATGGCTACACCTTC
D gene: -; V gene: TRBV10-2; J gene: TRBJ2-1; clone size: -; CDR3 length: 12; CDR3 protein: CASFSSYNEQFF; CDR3 DNA: TGCGCCAGCTTTAGCTCCTACAATGAGCAGTTCTTC
D gene: TRBD1; V gene: TRBV6-5; J gene: TRBJ1-2; clone size: -; CDR3 length: 13; CDR3 protein: CASSRTGPYGYTF; CDR3 DNA: TGTGCCAGCAGTCGGACAGGGCCCTATGGCTACACCTTC
D gene: TRBD2; V gene: TRBV5-1; J gene: TRBJ2-5; clone size: -; CDR3 length: 15; CDR3 protein: CASSFGGRTPETQYF; CDR3 DNA: TGCGCCAGCAGTTTCGGGGGGAGAACACCAGAGACCCAGTACTTC
D gene: -; V gene: TRBV7-9; J gene: TRBJ2-7; clone size: -; CDR3 length: 14; CDR3 protein: CASSDTYQGVEQYF; CDR3 DNA: TGTGCCAGCAGCGACACCTATCAGGGTGTCGAGCAGTACTTC
D gene: -; V gene: TRBV4-2; J gene: TRBJ1-1; clone size: -; CDR3 length: 17; CDR3 protein: CASSQDAKGPGRTEAFF; CDR3 DNA: TGTGCCAGCAGCCAAGACGCGAAGGGTCCGGGGAGGACTGAAGCTTTCTTT
D gene: -; V gene: TRBV4-1; J gene: TRBJ1-2; clone size: -; CDR3 length: 15; CDR3 protein: CASSLLDRTNYGYTF; CDR3 DNA: TGCGCCAGCAGCCTCTTGGACAGAACTAACTATGGCTACACCTTC
D gene: -; V gene: TRBV27; J gene: TRBJ2-5; clone size: -; CDR3 length: 14; CDR3 protein: CASATSASGETQYF; CDR3 DNA: TGTGCCAGCGCTACTTCTGCGTCGGGAGAGACCCAGTACTTC
D gene: TRBD1; V gene: TRBV29-1; J gene: TRBJ2-7; clone size: -; CDR3 length: 14; CDR3 protein: CSVVEGTGGFEQYF; CDR3 DNA: TGCAGCGTGGTGGAGGGGACAGGGGGCTTCGAGCAGTACTTC
D gene: TRBD2; V gene: TRBV5-1; J gene: TRBJ2-5; clone size: -; CDR3 length: 15; CDR3 protein: CASSPGTSGQETQYF; CDR3 DNA: TGCGCCAGCAGCCCAGGGACTAGCGGCCAAGAGACCCAGTACTTC
D gene: -; V gene: TRBV4-2; J gene: TRBJ1-2; clone size: -; CDR3 length: 14; CDR3 protein: CASSQAFTGSGYTF; CDR3 DNA: TGTGCCAGCAGCCAAGCCTTCACAGGGAGCGGCTACACCTTC
D gene: TRBD1; V gene: TRBV5-5; J gene: TRBJ1-6; clone size: once; CDR3 length: 14; CDR3 protein: CASSRQGEGSPLHF; CDR3 DNA: TGTGCCAGCAGTCGACAGGGCGAGGGTTCACCCCTCCACTTT
D gene: -; V gene: TRBV6-5; J gene: TRBJ2-7; clone size: -; CDR3 length: 15; CDR3 protein: CASSFGGQLPYEQYF; CDR3 DNA: TGTGCCAGCAGTTTTGGCGGACAGTTACCCTACGAGCAGTACTTC
D gene: TRBD2; V gene: TRBV5-1; J gene: TRBJ2-7; clone size: once; CDR3 length: 16; CDR3 protein: CASSLLAGGSSYEQYF; CDR3 DNA: TGCGCCAGCAGCCTCCTAGCGGGAGGGAGCTCCTACGAGCAGTACTTC
D gene: TRBD1; V gene: TRBV9; J gene: TRBJ2-2; clone size: -; CDR3 length: 15; CDR3 protein: CASSPRQGDTGELFF; CDR3 DNA: TGTGCCAGCAGCCCGCGACAGGGGGACACCGGGGAGCTGTTTTTT
D gene: -; V gene: TRBV19; J gene: TRBJ1-3; clone size: -; CDR3 length: 13; CDR3 protein: CASSFRTGNTIYF; CDR3 DNA: TGTGCCAGTAGCTTCAGAACTGGAAACACCATATATTTT
D gene: TRBD2; V gene: TRBV7-9; J gene: TRBJ2-1; clone size: -; CDR3 length: 14; CDR3 protein: CASSLAGANNEQFF; CDR3 DNA: TGTGCCAGCAGCTTGGCGGGAGCGAACAATGAGCAGTTCTTC
D gene: -; V gene: TRBV19; J gene: TRBJ2-6; clone size: -; CDR3 length: 15; CDR3 protein: CASSTTGTGANVLTF; CDR3 DNA: TGTGCCAGTAGTACCACAGGGACGGGGGCCAACGTCCTGACTTTC
D gene: -; V gene: TRBV5-8; J gene: TRBJ2-7; clone size: -; CDR3 length: 13; CDR3 protein: CASSLVRGYEQYF; CDR3 DNA: TGTGCCAGCAGCTTGGTTAGGGGCTACGAGCAGTACTTC
D gene: -; V gene: TRBV21-1; J gene: TRBJ2-5; clone size: -; CDR3 length: 16; CDR3 protein: CASSNKIGQGGETQYF; CDR3 DNA: TGTGCCAGCAGCAATAAAATAGGACAGGGAGGGGAGACCCAGTACTTC
D gene: -; V gene: TRBV3-1/TRBV3-2; J gene: TRBJ2-1; clone size: -; CDR3 length: 13; CDR3 protein: CASSYRSYNEQFF; CDR3 DNA: TGTGCCAGCAGCTATAGATCTTACAATGAGCAGTTCTTC
D gene: TRBD1; V gene: TRBV28; J gene: TRBJ2-1; clone size: -; CDR3 length: 15; CDR3 protein: CASRNSGQSNNEQFF; CDR3 DNA: TGTGCCAGCAGAAATTCGGGACAGTCGAACAATGAGCAGTTCTTC
D gene: TRBD1; V gene: TRBV24-1; J gene: TRBJ1-2; clone size: -; CDR3 length: 18; CDR3 protein: CATSGGRGQGEAGYGYTF; CDR3 DNA: TGTGCCACCAGTGGTGGCCGGGGACAGGGCGAAGCGGGCTATGGCTACACCTTC